Following are 26 T cell receptor beta chains from one sample sequenced in a study of T-cell reconstitution after alpha-beta-depleted transplantation in children. Preparation of the TCRbeta library was carried out with unique molecular identifiers. TCRdb redid the calling of the PCR reads with MiXCR, one entry per CDR3 protein. This table holds 610,000 or so distinct CDR3 sequences, more than 20% found once. Sequencing used PBMCs, obtained before TCRalphabeta/CD19-depleted stem cell transplant. All receptors come from a boy younger than two with Wiskott-Aldrich syndrome, due to receive a stem cell transplant.

This clonotype was recorded a few times. The chain uses TRBV20-1 and TRBJ2-3, with D perhaps being TRBD1 or TRBD2 (5 bases each). From germline, CDR1 is DFQATT and CDR2 SNEGSKA (reference sequence). This CDR3 spans 13 amino acids. V shed 3 bases and J shed 2 bases, with 9 bases lying between them. The CDR3 protein is CSASGTFTDTQYF. The CDR3 coding sequence is TGCAGTGCTAGCGGGACCTTCACAGATACGCAGTATTTT.

There are a few counts of this clonotype. This chain uses TRBV5-1 with TRBJ1-3; TRBD1 matches 8 bases. The CDR3 runs to 13 residues. With V trimmed by 4 bases and J by 7 bases, 4 bases remained unmatched. Germline V gene sequence: CDR1 SGHRS, CDR2 YFSETQ. The CDR3 loop is CASSVQGANTIYF. As DNA, the CDR3 is TGCGCCAGCAGCGTCCAGGGGGCGAACACCATATATTTT.

The chain joins TRBV20-1 to TRBJ2-1; D may correspond to TRBD1 or TRBD2 (6 bases each). Deletions cut 3 bases from V and 6 bases from J, with 15 bases between. Germline V gives CDR1 DFQATT, CDR2 SNEGSKA (reference sequence). The CDR3 extends over 14 amino acids. The CDR3 spells CSAREGPGANEQFF. Here the CDR3 DNA reads TGCAGTGCTAGGGAGGGCCCGGGGGCCAATGAGCAGTTCTTC.

This chain links TRBV5-1 with TRBJ2-1, with D perhaps TRBD2 (6 bases). This CDR3 has 14 residues. Deletions cut 1 base from V and 7 bases from J, with 12 bases between. CDR1 SGHRS and CDR2 YFSETQ come from the germline V gene. CDR3 DNA: TGCGCCAGCAGCTTGTCTAGCGCGGAGAATGAGCAGTTCTTC. It yields the protein CASSLSSAENEQFF.

CDR3: CASSLTSGGNPDTQYF. The DNA for the CDR3 is TGTGCCAGCAGCTTGACCTCGGGCGGGAACCCAGATACGCAGTATTTT. The chain combines TRBV11-3 with TRBJ2-3; possible D gene TRBD2, 6 bases. The V end lost 3 bases, the J end lost 4 bases, and 17 bases lay between the germline ends. Germline V gives CDR1 SGHNT, CDR2 YENEEA. The CDR3 has 16 amino acids.

The J gene is TRBJ2-7, the V gene TRBV27; 8 nucleotides line up with TRBD1. This CDR3 has 13 residues. Germline V gene data show CDR1 as MNHEY and CDR2 as SMNVEV (reference sequence). The ends lost 0 bases at V and 6 bases at J; junction bases unmatched: 1. CDR3 DNA: TGTGCCAGCAGTTTATCAACAGGGGGCGAGCAGTACTTC. Its protein product is CASSLSTGGEQYF.

The genes are TRBV12-3 or TRBV12-4 and TRBJ2-3; TRBD1 aligns across 7 bases. Trimming took 7 bases from V and 3 from J; bases not matched to a gene: 10. This CDR3 contains 15 residues. CDR3 region: CASKSLTGWTDTQYF. DNA of the CDR3: TGTGCCAGCAAGTCCCTGACAGGGTGGACAGATACGCAGTATTTT.

The chain joins TRBV20-1 to TRBJ1-4, with D possibly matching TRBD1 (5 bases). Per germline, CDR1 DFQATT and CDR2 SNEGSKA (reference sequence). This CDR3 has 11 amino acids. Trimming cost V 7 bases and J 8 bases, with 11 bases left between them. CDR3 loop: CSGGVAEKLFF. The DNA for the CDR3 is TGCAGTGGAGGGGTCGCCGAAAAACTGTTTTTT.

This chain connects TRBV18 to TRBJ2-1; 10 nucleotides line up with TRBD2. Per the germline V gene, CDR1 is KGHSH and CDR2 is LQKENI. Trimming took 5 bases from V and 5 from J; bases not matched to a gene: 6. The CDR3 runs 15 residues. The CDR3 DNA follows: TGTGCCAGCTCAGCGACTAGCGGGTTCAACAATGAGCAGTTCTTC. Translated: CASSATSGFNNEQFF. Looking up the rest from reference TRBV18 and TRBJ2-1 gives the full variable domain: NAGVMQNPRHLVRRRGQEARLRCSPMKGHSHVYWYRQLPEEGLKFMVYLQKENIIDESGMPKERFSAEFPKEGPSILRIQQVVRGDSAAYFCASSATSGFNNEQFFGPGTRLTVL.

This clonotype was picked up a small number of times. The chain employs TRBV5-1 and TRBJ2-2; D remains unclear. The V gene's germline CDR1 is SGHRS and CDR2 YFSETQ. The CDR3 is 15 amino acids. V was trimmed by 1 base and J by 2 bases, leaving 9 bases between them. CDR3 residues: CASSLNPINTGELFF. The CDR3 DNA reads as TGCGCCAGCAGCTTGAACCCTATCAACACCGGGGAGCTGTTTTTT.

This clonotype was detected only a few times. The V gene is TRBV13, the J gene TRBJ1-2; possible D gene TRBD1, 5 bases. V dropped 5 bases and J dropped 2 bases, with 9 bases sitting between them. In germline, CDR1 is PRHDT, CDR2 FYEKMQ (reference sequence). This CDR3 is 13 amino acids long. The CDR3: CASSERGNYGYTF. CDR3 DNA sequence: TGTGCCAGCAGCGAACGGGGGAACTATGGCTACACCTTC. Filled out from reference TRBV13 and TRBJ1-2, the complete variable domain reads AAGVIQSPRHLIKEKRETATLKCYPIPRHDTVYWYQQGPGQDPQFLISFYEKMQSDKGSIPDRFSAQQFSDYHSELNMSSLELGDSALYFCASSERGNYGYTFGSGTRLTVV.

The rearrangement joins TRBV30 to TRBJ2-2, with 12 bases identical to TRBD1. The V segment lost 0 bases and the J segment 9 bases; nucleotides outside the gene matches: 5. This CDR3 is built from 15 residues. Looked up from germline, CDR1 is GTSNPN and CDR2 is SVGIG (reference sequence). The CDR3 is CAWSVGGTGGWELFF. The CDR3 DNA reads TGTGCCTGGAGTGTAGGGGGGACAGGGGGCTGGGAGCTGTTTTTT.

In its sample, this clonotype was seen a few times. The V and J genes are TRBV20-1 and TRBJ2-4; D is undetermined. V gave up 5 bases and J gave up 6 bases, with 11 bases separating them. This CDR3 region has 12 residues. The germline CDR1 and CDR2 sequences are DFQATT and SNEGSKA (reference sequence). Written as DNA, the CDR3 is TGCAGTGCTTCCGAAAACCTAAACATTCAGTACTTC. It codes for CSASENLNIQYF.

The CDR3 nucleotides read TGTGCCAGCAGCTTAGGGGTCGGTACCGAGCAGTACTTC. This gives the protein CASSLGVGTEQYF. The chain recombines TRBV7-2 with TRBJ2-7; no clear D. The CDR3 totals 13 residues. Germline V CDR1 and CDR2: SGHTA, FQGNSA. The V gene lost 1 base and the J gene lost 6 bases, with 10 bases spanning the gap. Full variable domain (missing parts from reference TRBV7-2 and TRBJ2-7): GAGVSQSPSNKVTEKGKDVELRCDPISGHTALYWYRQSLGQGLEFLIYFQGNSAPDKSGLPSDRFSAERTGGSVSTLTIQRTQQEDSAVYLCASSLGVGTEQYFGPGTRLTVT.

The V gene is TRBV27, the J gene TRBJ2-3; 7 bases align to TRBD2. J gave up 0 bases and V 1 base, and 4 bases lay outside the gene matches. Looked up from germline, CDR1 is MNHEY and CDR2 is SMNVEV (reference sequence). The CDR3 has 16 residues. The CDR3 DNA reads as TGTGCCAGCAGTTTATTCTGGACTAGGAGCACAGATACGCAGTATTTT. This codes for CASSLFWTRSTDTQYF.

This chain uses TRBV20-1 with TRBJ2-3, with D maybe TRBD2 (6 bases). Germline V CDR1 and CDR2: DFQATT, SNEGSKA (reference sequence). CDR3 length: 16 amino acids. Trimming shortened V by 0 bases and J by 0 bases, and 13 bases separated the two germline ends. CDR3 protein: CSARDHAGPSTDTQYF. In DNA, the CDR3 is TGCAGTGCTAGAGATCATGCGGGGCCTAGCACAGATACGCAGTATTTT.

The chain joins TRBV27 to TRBJ2-4; the match to TRBD2 covers 12 bases. Germline CDR1 is MNHEY and CDR2 is SMNVEV (reference sequence). V lost 6 bases, J lost 4 bases, and 4 bases stayed unmatched. This CDR3 has 15 amino acids. The CDR3 here is CASRQTSGRKNIQYF. The CDR3 nucleotides are TGTGCCAGCAGGCAGACTAGCGGGAGAAAAAACATTCAGTACTTC.

This clonotype was picked up many times. The V gene is TRBV10-3, the J gene TRBJ2-7, with 8 bases matching TRBD2. The length of the CDR3 is 12 residues. Looked up from germline, CDR1 is ENHRY and CDR2 is SYGVKD. Trimming cost V 9 bases and J 4 bases; bases outside gene matches: 5. The CDR3 nucleotides are TGTGCCATTAGCGGGACGGGTTACGAGCAGTACTTC. This translates into CAISGTGYEQYF.

This clonotype was seen a few times. V gene TRBV27 combines with J gene TRBJ2-7; D may match TRBD1 or TRBD2 (5 bases each). CDR1 is MNHEY, CDR2 SMNVEV, per germline (reference sequence). Trimming removed 5 bases from V and 2 bases from J, with 16 bases in between. There are 15 residues in the CDR3. In nucleotides, the CDR3 is TGTGCCAGCAGTCCGAGATCCGGGACGGCCTACGAGCAGTACTTC. Protein: CASSPRSGTAYEQYF.

This sequence joins TRBV15 and TRBJ2-1; D unresolved. The germline V gene encodes CDR1 LNHNV and CDR2 YYDKDF (reference sequence). The V end lost 0 bases, the J end lost 7 bases, and 13 bases lay between the germline ends. The CDR3 totals 15 residues. CDR3 loop: CATSRDGQVGNEQFF. CDR3 DNA: TGTGCCACCAGCAGAGATGGGCAGGTCGGGAATGAGCAGTTCTTC. The full variable domain, its missing parts supplied by reference TRBV15 and TRBJ2-1, is DAMVIQNPRYQVTQFGKPVTLSCSQTLNHNVMYWYQQKSSQAPKLLFHYYDKDFNNEADTPDNFQSRRPNTSFCFLDIRSPGLGDTAMYLCATSRDGQVGNEQFFGPGTRLTVL.

In its sample, this clonotype was seen a few times. The chain uses TRBV21-1 and TRBJ2-7; the table's D call TRBD2 went unverified against the DNA. TRBV21-1 is termed a pseudogene. CDR3 length: 20 residues. The CDR3 sequence: CASSKGGTSGITRCTYEQYF. The CDR3 nucleotides read TGTGCCAGCAGCAAAGGGGGGACTAGCGGGATTACTCGCTGCACCTACGAGCAGTACTTC.

The chain combines TRBV7-6 with TRBJ1-4, with TRBD1 matching over 7 bases. This CDR3 is 15 amino acids long. CDR1 is SGHVS and CDR2 is FNYEAQ in the germline V gene. V trimming: 5 bases; J trimming: 10 bases; junction bases outside the gene matches: 13. The CDR3 loop reads CASSPNRDRPGKLFF. The CDR3, as DNA: TGTGCCAGCAGCCCTAACCGGGACAGACCAGGAAAACTGTTTTTT.

The rearrangement joins TRBV6-2 or TRBV6-3 to TRBJ2-2; a possible D gene is TRBD2 (5 bases). This CDR3 spans 12 amino acids. Between the trimmed V and J ends, which lost 6 bases and 7 bases, there was a span of 9 bases. The germline V gene has CDR1 MNHEY and CDR2 SVGEGT. The CDR3 spells CASRERVGELFF. CDR3 sequence (DNA): TGTGCCAGCAGGGAGAGGGTCGGGGAGCTGTTTTTT.

The J gene is TRBJ1-3, the V gene TRBV7-9, with TRBD1 matching over 8 bases. V lost 6 bases, J lost 3 bases, and 10 bases stayed unmatched. Germline V gene data show CDR1 as SEHNR and CDR2 as FQNEAQ (reference sequence). The CDR3 length is 16 residues. The CDR3 nucleotides read TGTGCCAGCAGTAGATCAGGGGGCGTGCTTGGAAACACCATATATTTT. This sequence encodes CASSRSGGVLGNTIYF.

In its sample, this clonotype was seen a few times. This chain joins TRBV5-1 and TRBJ2-4; 8 positions match TRBD2. The V and J ends lost 4 bases and 6 bases, in that order; junction bases with no gene match: 6. Germline assignment: CDR1 SGHRS and CDR2 YFSETQ. The CDR3 has 14 residues. CDR3 nucleotide sequence: TGCGCCAGCAGCCGGACTAGCAGACCAAACATTCAGTACTTC. Translating it yields CASSRTSRPNIQYF.

The V call is TRBV5-1, the J call TRBJ2-7; TRBD2 aligns across 9 bases. Per germline, CDR1 SGHRS and CDR2 YFSETQ. This CDR3 contains 14 residues. Trimming at V came to 4 bases and at J to 3 bases, leaving 5 bases not matched to a gene. This chain's CDR3 is CASSLAGRFYEQYF. The CDR3, as DNA: TGCGCCAGCAGCCTAGCGGGAAGATTCTACGAGCAGTACTTC.